This TCR beta chain was documented in a study of metastatic and nonmetastatic thyroid tumors. Study at large: The authors compared repertoires across blood and tumor or nodule tissue from malignant and benign thyroid patients.

How the authors handled the data: The authors used CDR3 differences across clinicopathological groups to build a distant-metastasis classifier for papillary thyroid cancer. Via MiXCR, TCRdb re-called the PCR reads. The V and J calls shown here were made by TCRdb, not taken from the authors' results. The data show under 45,000 clones, less than 40% seen once. The CDR3 has 18 residues. The germline CDR1 and CDR2 sequences are DFQATT and SNEGSKA (reference sequence). The V and J ends lost 5 bases and 2 bases respectively, with 26 bases between them. In this sample, this clone turned up many times. Its target is not known. Other nucleotide sequences from this sample produce the same CDR3. Study results and limitations: Compared with benign nodules, malignant thyroid tumors were reported to have significantly higher TCR beta diversity in both blood and tumor.

Patients were all untreated before their thyroid surgery. The chain carries TRBV20-1 and TRBJ2-3; possible D gene TRBD2, 6 bases. The clonotype comes from a female donor with papillary thyroid cancer or a benign thyroid nodule (not recorded which). Some clones in this sample may be carry-over from other donors' samples. Sequenced material: tumor tissue. The CDR3 region is CSASTLNEPGLHTDTQYF. The CDR3 DNA reads as TGCAGTGCTTCGACTCTAAACGAACCGGGACTGCACACAGATACGCAGTATTTT.